This entry lists 14 T cell receptor beta chains sequenced from one sample in a study of blood T cell repertoires in COVID-19. Some clones are missing from TCRdb's copy, which holds only in-frame ones; the method was immunoSEQ multiplex PCR. The table has over 150,000 clones, roughly 88% seen once; the top ten hold over 15%. What was sequenced was peripheral blood. The source of these receptors is a man over 45 with COVID-19, enrolled during active disease.

This sequence joins TRBV5-1 and TRBJ1-1, with D uncertain. Germline V gives CDR1 SGHRS, CDR2 YFSETQ. The germline V and J ends were trimmed by 6 bases and 1 base, with 19 bases remaining between them. The CDR3 runs 16 residues. This CDR3 is CASKGGILDRNTEAFF. The CDR3 bases are TGCGCCAGCAAGGGAGGTATATTAGACCGGAACACTGAAGCTTTCTTT.

V gene TRBV27 combines with J gene TRBJ2-1; 12 nucleotides align to TRBD2. Unmatched junction bases numbered 8, after V lost 0 bases and J lost 2 bases. The CDR3 is 19 residues long. Germline values: CDR1 MNHEY, CDR2 SMNVEV (reference sequence). The CDR3 reads CASSLSRLAGGKPYNEQFF. As DNA, the CDR3 is TGTGCCAGCAGTTTATCGAGGCTAGCGGGAGGGAAACCCTACAATGAGCAGTTCTTC.

J is TRBJ2-5 and V is TRBV2, with 11 nucleotides matching TRBD2. The CDR3 length is 17 residues. Trimming took 5 bases from V and 0 from J; bases not matched to a gene: 8. The germline V gene has CDR1 SNHLY and CDR2 FYNNEI. CDR3 residues: CASSRGLAGLYQETQYF. The CDR3 DNA is TGTGCCAGCAGTCGCGGACTAGCGGGTCTGTACCAAGAGACCCAGTACTTC.

This clone has a single count. This chain links TRBV2 with TRBJ2-5; 10 bases match TRBD1. With V trimmed by 6 bases and J by 2 bases, 9 bases remained unmatched. Germline V lookup: CDR1 SNHLY, CDR2 FYNNEI. This CDR3 has 16 amino acids. The chain's CDR3 is CASSRLRDRGQETQYF. CDR3 coding DNA: TGTGCCAGCAGCCGCCTCCGGGACAGGGGACAAGAGACCCAGTACTTC. Complete variable domain (other parts from reference TRBV2 and TRBJ2-5): EPEVTQTPSHQVTQMGQEVILRCVPISNHLYFYWYRQILGQKVEFLVSFYNNEISEKSEIFDDQFSVERPDGSNFTLKIRSTKLEDSAMYFCASSRLRDRGQETQYFGPGTRLLVL.

The chain couples TRBV2 to TRBJ2-3; TRBD1 aligns across 10 bases. From germline, CDR1 is SNHLY and CDR2 FYNNEI. Trimming cost V 6 bases and J 6 bases; bases outside gene matches: 6. CDR3 length: 14 amino acids. The CDR3 sequence: CASRTGTGADTQYF. The CDR3 bases are TGTGCCAGCAGAACCGGGACAGGGGCCGATACGCAGTATTTT.

The chain couples TRBV5-4 to TRBJ2-2, with 15 bases that match TRBD2. Germline trimming cut 4 bases from V and 1 base from J; bases unmatched to any gene: 5. This CDR3 spans 18 amino acids. Germline V lookup: CDR1 SGHNT, CDR2 YYREEE (reference sequence). The CDR3 DNA reads TGTGCCAGCAGCCCGGGACTAGCGGGGGGCGGGAACACCGGGGAGCTGTTTTTT. Translating it yields CASSPGLAGGGNTGELFF.

The rearrangement joins TRBV3-1 (or the pseudogene TRBV3-2) to TRBJ2-1; the match to TRBD2 covers 9 bases. CDR1 is LGHDT and CDR2 is YNNKEL in the germline V gene (reference sequence). Losses at the gene ends were 6 bases for V and 7 bases for J; bases not matched to a gene: 13. This CDR3 comprises 16 residues. The CDR3 loop is CASSGPGGRAGNEQFF. The CDR3 region has the DNA TGTGCCAGCAGTGGACCTGGCGGGAGGGCCGGGAATGAGCAGTTCTTC.

This chain links TRBV27 with TRBJ2-2, with TRBD2 identical over 7 bases. Germline CDR1 and CDR2: MNHEY and SMNVEV (reference sequence). CDR3 length equals 17 residues. Trimming cost V 4 bases and J 6 bases; bases outside gene matches: 14. The CDR3 here is CASSSPGRAGRSGELFF. Here the CDR3 DNA reads TGTGCCAGCAGTTCTCCCGGGCGAGCGGGGAGGTCCGGGGAGCTGTTTTTT.

The rearrangement links TRBV3-1 (or the pseudogene TRBV3-2) to TRBJ2-5; 7 bases agree with TRBD1. The J segment lost 1 base and the V segment lost 2 bases, leaving 7 bases of the junction unmatched. Per the germline V gene, CDR1 is LGHDT and CDR2 is YNNKEL (reference sequence). The CDR3 is 16 residues long. In nucleotides, the CDR3 is TGTGCCAGCAGCCAATCCACAGGGGCGCCCCAAGAGACCCAGTACTTC. Its translation: CASSQSTGAPQETQYF.

The gene calls are TRBV20-1 and TRBJ1-4; D ambiguous. Trimming shortened V by 3 bases and J by 0 bases, and 14 bases separated the two germline ends. The CDR3 has 16 residues. Germline V lookup: CDR1 DFQATT, CDR2 SNEGSKA (reference sequence). CDR3 protein: CSASSLSQATNEKLFF. CDR3 in DNA: TGCAGTGCTAGTTCTCTTTCGCAGGCAACTAATGAAAAACTGTTTTTT.

The chain uses TRBV6-5 and TRBJ2-3, with a weak D call TRBD2 (6 bases). V lost 7 bases and J lost 3, with 11 bases in between. Germline-derived CDR1 and CDR2 are MNHEY and SVGAGI. CDR3 length: 13 amino acids. The CDR3 nucleotides are TGTGCCAGCATGGAGGGTAATACAGATACGCAGTATTTT. This sequence encodes CASMEGNTDTQYF.

The chain links TRBV30 to TRBJ1-6; D possibly corresponds to TRBD1 (6 bases). The germline V gene has CDR1 GTSNPN and CDR2 SVGIG (reference sequence). V was shortened by 4 bases and J by 8 bases, with 12 bases between the two germline ends. The CDR3 is made up of 13 amino acids. The CDR3: CAWNGQSDSPLHF. The CDR3 region has the DNA TGTGCCTGGAATGGACAGTCAGATTCACCCCTCCACTTT.

To note about this clone: The identical CDR3 is also encoded by other nucleotide sequences in the sample. The chain combines TRBV3-1 (or the pseudogene TRBV3-2) with TRBJ2-7, with D possibly matching TRBD2 (5 bases). Germline CDR1 and CDR2: LGHDT and YNNKEL (reference sequence). The germline V and J ends were trimmed by 1 base and 3 bases, with 7 bases remaining between them. There are 13 residues in the CDR3. CDR3 bases: TGTGCCAGCAGCCAAGCGGGGATCTACGAGCAGTACTTC. Residues: CASSQAGIYEQYF.

In DNA, the CDR3 is TGTGCCAGCAGCTTGGACAGCAATGAAAAACTGTTTTTT. Translation: CASSLDSNEKLFF. The chain has TRBV5-6 and TRBJ1-4; D unresolved. V was shortened by 0 bases and J by 5 bases, with 5 bases between the two germline ends. Germline CDR1 SGHDT, CDR2 YYEEEE. The CDR3 sequence is 13 residues long.